Below are 9 T cell receptor beta chains sequenced from a single sample in a study of blood T cells in healthy people across ages. Alongside a J-beta primer mix, a sample-barcoded 5' primer served in a second PCR lasting about 7 to 11 cycles. One entry per CDR3 protein, called by TCRdb with MiXCR from the 5' RACE reads. The sample yields 1.5 million to 2 million distinct CDR3 sequences, about 49% seen once. The specimen was blood. These receptor sequences come from a woman in her 40s in good health.

This clonotype came up a few times. The chain joins TRBV10-1 to TRBJ2-5; D uncertain. There are 15 residues in the CDR3. V was pared by 5 bases and J by 2 bases, with 15 bases between. Germline V gives CDR1 WNHNN, CDR2 SYGVQD (reference sequence). CDR3 bases: TGCGCCAGCAGTCTAGAGAAATTCCGACAAGAGACCCAGTACTTC. It codes for CASSLEKFRQETQYF.

This clonotype was counted only a few times. V is TRBV12-3 or TRBV12-4 and J is TRBJ2-1; TRBD2 aligns across 10 bases. The CDR3 runs to 14 residues. V lost 5 bases and J lost 12; bases outside the gene matches: 10. Written as DNA, the CDR3 is TGTGCCAGCAGTCCCGGGGTAGCGGGGGGATCGCAGTTCTTC. Its protein product is CASSPGVAGGSQFF.

The chain recombines TRBV10-3 with TRBJ1-6, with a possible D match to TRBD1 (5 bases). Germline CDR1 reads ENHRY; CDR2 reads SYGVKD. This CDR3 has 12 residues. V lost 9 bases and J lost 18, with 21 bases in between. DNA of the CDR3: TGTGCCATTTGGGACGGTTTTGAGGCCCCCCACTTT. Its protein product is CAIWDGFEAPHF.

This clonotype was picked up a small number of times. The V call is TRBV20-1, the J call TRBJ2-4, with D possibly called TRBD1 or TRBD2 (5 bases each). The CDR3 loop spans 14 amino acids. The germline CDR1 and CDR2 sequences are DFQATT and SNEGSKA (reference sequence). CDR3: CRLRGPPSKNIQYF. In nucleotides, the CDR3 is TGCAGGCTGAGGGGTCCCCCATCCAAAAACATTCAGTACTTC.

The rearrangement links TRBV13 to TRBJ2-3; TRBD1 agrees at 7 bases. The J segment lost 3 bases and the V segment lost 2 bases, leaving 5 bases of the junction unmatched. The germline V gene encodes CDR1 PRHDT and CDR2 FYEKMQ (reference sequence). CDR3 length: 15 residues. The CDR3 sequence: CASSLKGGWTDTQYF. Written as DNA, the CDR3 is TGTGCCAGCAGCTTAAAAGGGGGCTGGACAGATACGCAGTATTTT. The full variable domain, completed using reference TRBV13 and TRBJ2-3, is AAGVIQSPRHLIKEKRETATLKCYPIPRHDTVYWYQQGPGQDPQFLISFYEKMQSDKGSIPDRFSAQQFSDYHSELNMSSLELGDSALYFCASSLKGGWTDTQYFGPGTRLTVL.

This clonotype was observed a few times. J is TRBJ2-3 and V is TRBV7-2; D is uncertain. CDR3 size: 14 residues. Germline CDR1 reads SGHTA; CDR2 reads FQGNSA. Deletions cut 10 bases from V and 2 bases from J, with 16 bases between. The CDR3 sequence is CATTRALPTDTQYF. In DNA, the CDR3 is TGTGCCACCACCCGCGCCCTCCCCACAGATACGCAGTATTTT. Complete variable domain (other parts from reference TRBV7-2 and TRBJ2-3): GAGVSQSPSNKVTEKGKDVELRCDPISGHTALYWYRQSLGQGLEFLIYFQGNSAPDKSGLPSDRFSAERTGGSVSTLTIQRTQQEDSAVYLCATTRALPTDTQYFGPGTRLTVL.

This clonotype was seen more than once but under ten times. The chain recombines TRBV15 with TRBJ1-5; tentative D call: TRBD1 (5 bases). The CDR3 sequence is 16 residues long. Trimming took off 3 bases at V and 2 bases at J, with 14 bases between the two ends. Per the germline V gene, CDR1 is LNHNV and CDR2 is YYDKDF (reference sequence). The CDR3 DNA reads TGTGCCACCAGCAGGAGGAGGGGATCCGGCAATCAGCCCCAGCATTTT. Its protein product is CATSRRRGSGNQPQHF.

The chain uses TRBV4-1 and TRBJ1-5; D possibly corresponds to TRBD1 (6 bases). Germline CDR1 reads MGHRA; CDR2 reads YSYEKL. This CDR3 spans 15 amino acids. V was pared by 2 bases and J by 4 bases, with 12 bases between. The CDR3 DNA follows: TGCGCCAGCAGCCAATACACAGGGTCGAATCAGCCCCAGCATTTT. Amino acids: CASSQYTGSNQPQHF.

The V call is TRBV4-3, the J call TRBJ2-3; 7 bases fit TRBD2. In germline, CDR1 is LGHNA, CDR2 YSLEER. V dropped 1 base and J dropped 6; count of bases not matched to a gene: 13. This CDR3 has 17 amino acids. The CDR3 sequence: CASSQVRAGVSMDTQYF. CDR3 coding DNA: TGCGCCAGCAGCCAAGTCCGGGCGGGGGTGTCAATGGATACGCAGTATTTT.